This TCR beta chain was recovered during a study of blood T cell repertoires in COVID-19. Original methodology: How many nucleated cells were present was estimated from reference gene primer amplification. The assay was immunoSEQ multiplex PCR, and TCRdb's table has in-frame clones only and misses some. V and J calls plus clone size are reproduced from that table; the DNA served to infer D and trimming. This sample has approximately 150,000 clones, with over 75% found just once. Recruitment covered about 25 US areas and drew participants whose ages spanned roughly 18 to 89 years. Cohort assignment relied on participant-reported clinical history. The V gene end was trimmed by 5 bases and the J gene end by 7 bases; junction bases not matched to a gene: 13. Germline V gene lookup returns CDR1 MDHEN and CDR2 SYDVKM. The CDR3 runs 16 residues.

The sequencing sample was made of PBMCs or T cells enriched from blood (not recorded which). V gene TRBV28 combines with J gene TRBJ1-5; TRBD1 agrees at 8 bases. This receptor was identified in a human donor with acute COVID-19. The donor label of this sample is uncertain. The CDR3: CASSVPQTGVGQPQHF. CDR3 DNA: TGTGCCAGCAGTGTTCCCCAGACAGGGGTTGGGCAGCCCCAGCATTTT. Based on the CDR3 plus reference TRBV28 and TRBJ1-5, the full variable domain is DVKVTQSSRYLVKRTGEKVFLECVQDMDHENMFWYRQDPGLGLRLIYFSYDVKMKEKGDIPEGYSVSREKKERFSLILESASTNQTSMYLCASSVPQTGVGQPQHFGDGTRLSIL.